This is a list of T cell receptor beta chains from one sample in a study of beta chain features in type 1 diabetes. Measured with immunoSEQ multiplex PCR; TCRdb has only the in-frame clones, and not every one. The repertoire has a few hundred thousand clones, 10% to 15% of them found once; the top ten carry 0.008% to 0.011%. Material for sequencing was naive CD4+ T cells from blood. The receptors come from a woman under 30 with type 1 diabetes. Both conserved end residues are part of each CDR3. The order of the fields is clone size, J gene, V gene, D gene, CDR3 protein, CDR3 DNA. The D gene is left open where the match is weak. Clone size is not always given. Where it is, it says once, few, many or a class for expanded clones.

>NA|TRBJ2-7|TRBV15|NA
CATREGGRYEQYF
TGTGCCACCCGCGAGGGGGGGAGATACGAGCAGTACTTC
>few|TRBJ2-7|TRBV5-4|TRBD2
CASSLGGTSDYEQYF
TGTGCCAGCAGCTTGGGAGGGACTAGCGATTACGAGCAGTACTTC
>few|TRBJ2-5|TRBV28|NA
CASSLNGKTQYF
TGTGCCAGCAGTTTGAACGGGAAGACCCAGTACTTC
>NA|TRBJ2-5|TRBV7-9|TRBD1
CASSGGQAQETQYF
TGTGCCAGCAGCGGCGGACAGGCCCAAGAGACCCAGTACTTC
>few|TRBJ2-3|TRBV15|TRBD2
CATSRGEGQDTQYF
TGTGCCACCAGCAGAGGGGAGGGCCAAGATACGCAGTATTTT
>few|TRBJ1-3|TRBV7-9|NA
CASSLSGNTIYF
TGTGCCAGCAGCTTATCGGGAAACACCATATATTTT
>few|TRBJ2-7|TRBV19|TRBD2
CASSMGGSSYEQYF
TGTGCCAGTAGTATGGGCGGGAGCTCCTACGAGCAGTACTTC
>few|TRBJ1-1|TRBV18|NA
CASSPGGNTEAFF
TGTGCCAGCTCACCGGGGGGGAACACTGAAGCTTTCTTT
>NA|TRBJ1-2|TRBV2|NA
CASSGEGGGYNYGYTF
TGTGCCAGCAGTGGAGAAGGGGGTGGATACAACTATGGCTACACCTTC
>few|TRBJ2-3|TRBV6-6|TRBD1
CASGTGSTDTQYF
TGTGCCAGCGGGACAGGGAGCACAGATACGCAGTATTTT
>few|TRBJ1-1|TRBV13|TRBD1
CASSYRDREGTEAFF
TGTGCCAGCAGCTACCGGGACAGGGAGGGGACTGAAGCTTTCTTT
>NA|TRBJ2-7|TRBV5-6|NA
CASSSTGRSSYEQYF
TGTGCCAGCAGCTCCACCGGGAGATCCTCCTACGAGCAGTACTTC
>NA|TRBJ2-7|TRBV28|NA
CASSLFASAYEQYF
TGTGCCAGCAGTTTGTTCGCGTCGGCCTACGAGCAGTACTTC
>NA|TRBJ2-2|TRBV4-3|NA
CASSQDRGTGELFF
TGCGCCAGCAGCCAAGACCGGGGGACCGGGGAGCTGTTTTTT
>few|TRBJ2-5|TRBV6-5|NA
CASSYSRRRGETQYF
TGTGCCAGCAGTTACTCGCGCCGGAGAGGGGAGACCCAGTACTTC
>few|TRBJ2-3|TRBV7-2|NA
CASSLGGRGGSDTQYF
TGTGCCAGCAGCTTAGGTGGCAGGGGTGGCTCAGATACGCAGTATTTT
>few|TRBJ1-3|TRBV19|TRBD1
CASSTGVGNTIYF
TGTGCCAGCAGCACAGGGGTTGGAAACACCATATATTTT
>NA|TRBJ2-5|TRBV7-6|NA
CASTQGGGAGQETQYF
TGTGCCAGCACTCAGGGAGGAGGGGCTGGTCAAGAGACCCAGTACTTC
>NA|TRBJ2-3|TRBV5-1|NA
CASSLGQLSRSTDTQYF
TGCGCCAGCAGCTTGGGACAGCTGAGCCGTAGCACAGATACGCAGTATTTT
>NA|TRBJ2-1|TRBV4-1|TRBD1
CASSPLDRGYNEQFF
TGCGCCAGCAGCCCACTGGACAGGGGGTACAATGAGCAGTTCTTC
>few|TRBJ2-7|TRBV19|NA
CASKTAETSTYEQYF
TGTGCCAGTAAGACCGCCGAGACTAGTACCTACGAGCAGTACTTC
>NA|TRBJ2-2|TRBV27|NA
CASGIQEGIGELFF
TGTGCCAGCGGAATCCAGGAGGGAATCGGGGAGCTGTTTTTT
>few|TRBJ1-1|TRBV30|TRBD1
CDSDRVEVAFF
TGTGATTCGGACAGGGTAGAGGTAGCTTTCTTT
>few|TRBJ1-5|TRBV23-1|NA
CASSHNRSSNQPQHF
TGCGCCAGCAGTCACAACAGATCTAGCAATCAGCCCCAGCATTTT
>NA|TRBJ2-1|TRBV11-3|NA
CASSFETQNGEQFF
TGTGCCAGCAGCTTCGAGACTCAGAACGGTGAGCAGTTCTTC
>few|TRBJ2-7|TRBV5-1|NA
CASSFPGNSYEQYF
TGCGCCAGCAGCTTCCCAGGGAACTCCTACGAGCAGTACTTC
>few|TRBJ2-5|TRBV28|NA
CASSPLLAARTQYF
TGTGCCAGCAGCCCCCTCCTAGCAGCGAGGACCCAGTACTTC
>NA|TRBJ2-1|TRBV5-1|TRBD2
CASSWGASGGYNEQFF
TGCGCCAGCAGCTGGGGAGCTAGCGGGGGTTACAATGAGCAGTTCTTC
>NA|TRBJ2-3|TRBV5-1|NA
CASSIKGGEDSDTQYF
TGCGCCAGCAGCATTAAAGGAGGAGAGGACTCAGATACGCAGTATTTT
>few|TRBJ1-2|TRBV4-3|NA
CASSQAPSSGYTF
TGCGCCAGCAGCCAAGCCCCCAGTAGCGGCTACACCTTC
>few|TRBJ2-1|TRBV30|TRBD2
CAWRTYETSGSSYNEQFF
TGTGCCTGGAGGACTTACGAGACTAGCGGGAGCTCCTACAATGAGCAGTTCTTC
>NA|TRBJ1-4|TRBV5-4|NA
CASSLSSGRTGVGKLFF
TGTGCCAGCAGCTTGTCGTCAGGTCGAACCGGTGTTGGAAAACTGTTTTTT